This T cell receptor (beta chain) was sequenced for a study of blood T cell repertoires in COVID-19. Overall study: Donors in the United States, Italy and Spain gave samples during acute or convalescent COVID-19.

Under the authors' procedure: Reference gene primer amplification in the assay estimated nucleated cell counts. Clones were read by immunoSEQ multiplex PCR, and TCRdb kept only the in-frame ones, dropping some. That table gives V, J and clone size, and the DNA gave D and trimming. The sample consists of about 120,000 clones, about 78% of them appearing once. This CDR3 region has 16 residues. Germline V gives CDR1 SGHAT, CDR2 FQNNGV. The J segment lost 2 bases and the V segment lost 2 bases, leaving 9 bases of the junction unmatched. This TCR was recovered from a man aged 65 to 85 with acute or convalescent COVID-19. V gene TRBV11-2 combines with J gene TRBJ2-7; 7 bases are a match to TRBD1. The sample comprised peripheral blood. DNA for the CDR3: TGTGCCAGCAGCTTACCCTGGACAGGTTCTACCTACGAGCAGTACTTC. This codes for CASSLPWTGSTYEQYF.